A single sample gave rise to the 5 T cell receptor beta chains below, sequenced in a study of CD8+CD57+ T cells in acquired aplastic anemia. The patients chosen for sequencing had shown expansion of CD8+CD57+ cells (detected by flow cytometry). Profiling of TCR beta VDJ combinations and CDR3 sequences used genomic DNA as template. Each CDR3 protein is one row after TCRdb ran MiXCR on the reads. This sample has some 150,000 distinct CDR3 sequences, with 52% found just once. The sequenced sample was sorted CD4+, CD8+, or CD8+CD57+ T cells (not recorded which) from PBMCs. The origin of the receptors is a human donor with aplastic anemia.

This clonotype was detected many times. CDR3 sequence (DNA): TGTGCCAGCAGCCAAGTGGGTTTATCCTACGAGCAGTACTTC. Amino acids: CASSQVGLSYEQYF. V is TRBV14 and J is TRBJ2-7, with D hard to call. This CDR3 is built from 14 residues. Germline assignment: CDR1 SGHDN and CDR2 FVKESK. Deletions cut 1 base from V and 1 base from J, with 8 bases between.

The chain recombines TRBV29-1 with TRBJ2-3; D tentatively reads TRBD1 or TRBD2 (5 bases each). Trimming cost V 6 bases and J 3 bases, with 16 bases left between them. In germline, CDR1 is SQVTM, CDR2 ANQGSEA. This CDR3 has 14 residues. CDR3 region: CSVRGTQATDTQYF. CDR3 in DNA: TGCAGCGTCCGAGGGACCCAGGCAACAGATACGCAGTATTTT.

This clonotype appeared a single time. The rearrangement joins TRBV29-1 to TRBJ2-7; 7 bases fit TRBD1. CDR1 and CDR2 from the germline V gene are SQVTM and ANQGSEA. V was pared by 6 bases and J by 0 bases, with 8 bases of the junction left unmatched. The length of the CDR3 is 14 residues. CDR3 in amino acids: CSVEARGTSYEQYF. CDR3 nucleotide sequence: TGCAGCGTGGAGGCCAGGGGGACCTCCTACGAGCAGTACTTC.

This chain links TRBV3-1 with TRBJ1-2; 9 bases match TRBD1. CDR1 LGHDT and CDR2 YNNKEL come from the germline V gene (reference sequence). J was trimmed by 4 bases and V by 2 bases; bases with no gene match: 11. The CDR3 contains 17 residues. The CDR3 DNA reads TGTGCCAGCAGCCAACATCTCCGGGACAGGGAAGGCTATGGCTACACCTTC. Translation gives CASSQHLRDREGYGYTF.

This clonotype appeared once. The gene calls are TRBV10-1 and TRBJ2-5, with D unclear. This CDR3 region has 15 residues. Trimming left V 2 bases short and J 5 bases short, with 15 bases between. Germline V CDR1 and CDR2: WNHNN, SYGVQD (reference sequence). In DNA, the CDR3 is TGCGCCAGCAGTGAGGGTGCCGCGCTGAGGGAGACCCAGTACTTC. This gives the protein CASSEGAALRETQYF.